These 13 T cell receptor beta chains originate from one sample sequenced in a study of glioma-infiltrating T cells after dendritic cell vaccination. Clones were read by immunoSEQ multiplex PCR, and TCRdb kept only the in-frame ones, dropping some. The data hold 100,000 or so clones, with roughly 90% observed a single time. The time point denotes: after dendritic cell vaccination, including at tumor progression/relapse. The source material was blood, sampled after dendritic cell vaccination. Receptors originate from a human donor with glioblastoma.

The chain links TRBV5-5 to TRBJ1-5; D is undetermined. Trimming stripped 0 bases from V and 7 bases from J, with 11 bases between. The CDR3 is made up of 14 amino acids. CDR1 SGHKS and CDR2 YYEKEE come from the germline V gene (reference sequence). DNA of the CDR3: TGTGCCAGCAGCTTGGTCGAGGCAATGCAGCCCCAGCATTTT. Translating gives CASSLVEAMQPQHF.

This sequence joins TRBV4-1 and TRBJ2-1, with 7 bases fitting TRBD1. The V gene's germline CDR1 is MGHRA and CDR2 YSYEKL. The CDR3 length is 16 residues. V trimming: 2 bases; J trimming: 0 bases; junction bases outside the gene matches: 4. The CDR3 is CASSQIAGGSYNEQFF. The CDR3, as DNA: TGCGCCAGCAGCCAAATCGCAGGGGGCTCCTACAATGAGCAGTTCTTC.

This chain joins TRBV18 and TRBJ2-7; tentative D call: TRBD2 (6 bases). Germline CDR1 is KGHSH and CDR2 is LQKENI. The CDR3 covers 14 residues. Trimming left V 2 bases short and J 7 bases short, with 15 bases between. The CDR3 loop reads CASSPSGGEEEQYF. CDR3 DNA sequence: TGTGCCAGCTCACCATCCGGGGGAGAGGAAGAGCAGTACTTC.

The chain couples TRBV2 to TRBJ2-7, with TRBD1 matching 10 bases. The CDR3 covers 15 residues. V was pared by 6 bases and J by 0 bases, with 5 bases of the junction left unmatched. Germline CDR1 reads SNHLY; CDR2 reads FYNNEI. The chain's CDR3 is CASRGTGAASYEQYF. The CDR3 nucleotides read TGTGCCAGCAGGGGGACAGGGGCCGCCTCCTACGAGCAGTACTTC.

The chain recombines TRBV7-8 with TRBJ2-4, with D tentatively TRBD2 (6 bases). Germline V CDR1 and CDR2: SGHVS, FQNEAQ. CDR3 length: 13 residues. V was cut by 5 bases and J by 6 bases, with 11 bases left in between. The CDR3 region has the DNA TGTGCCAGCAGCCCAGGGACTTTAAACATTCAGTACTTC. Its translation is CASSPGTLNIQYF.

The chain is built from TRBV9 and TRBJ1-1, with D maybe TRBD1 (5 bases). The V gene lost 0 bases and the J gene lost 3 bases, with 18 bases spanning the gap. The CDR3 runs 17 residues. Germline assignment: CDR1 SGDLS and CDR2 YYNGEE. Here the CDR3 reads CASSVGRGLAADTEAFF. The CDR3 bases are TGTGCCAGCAGCGTAGGTAGGGGACTCGCTGCGGACACTGAAGCTTTCTTT.

The J gene is TRBJ2-1, the V gene TRBV29-1; TRBD2 matches 8 bases. The CDR3 loop spans 13 amino acids. From germline, CDR1 is SQVTM and CDR2 ANQGSEA. The J segment lost 9 bases and the V segment lost 0 bases, leaving 4 bases of the junction unmatched. The CDR3 region has the DNA TGCAGCGTTGAAGAGACTAGCGCGGGTGAGCAGTTCTTC. Residues: CSVEETSAGEQFF.

The rearrangement links TRBV19 to TRBJ1-4; TRBD1 is a possible D gene (6 bases). Germline-derived CDR1 and CDR2 are LNHDA and SQIVND (reference sequence). This CDR3 spans 14 amino acids. V was trimmed by 3 bases and J by 8 bases, leaving 13 bases between them. The CDR3 DNA reads as TGTGCCAGTAGTATCCACAGGGAGGGGGAAAAACTGTTTTTT. Its translation: CASSIHREGEKLFF.

This clone appeared a few times. The CDR3 here is CASSVAYNSGGQETQYF. The CDR3 DNA sequence: TGTGCCAGCAGCGTAGCTTATAATAGCGGGGGTCAAGAGACCCAGTACTTC. The chain is built from TRBV9 and TRBJ2-5, with 9 bases matching TRBD2. There are 17 residues in the CDR3. Germline V gene sequence: CDR1 SGDLS, CDR2 YYNGEE. V lost 0 bases and J lost 2; bases outside the gene matches: 8. Using reference TRBV9 and TRBJ2-5 for the parts outside the CDR3, the full variable domain is DSGVTQTPKHLITATGQRVTLRCSPRSGDLSVYWYQQSLDQGLQFLIQYYNGEERAKGNILERFSAQQFPDLHSELNLSSLELGDSALYFCASSVAYNSGGQETQYFGPGTRLLVL.

The CDR3 region has the DNA TGCGCCAGCAGCCCGTCTAAACCGAGTTACGAGCAGTACTTC. Translated: CASSPSKPSYEQYF. The chain is built from TRBV5-1 and TRBJ2-7; D unclear. The CDR3 covers 14 residues. V shed 4 bases and J shed 4 bases, with 15 bases lying between them. Germline V gene lookup returns CDR1 SGHRS and CDR2 YFSETQ.

V is TRBV20-1 and J is TRBJ2-2, with D unresolved. The CDR3 spans 11 residues. V was cut by 3 bases and J by 8 bases, with 7 bases left in between. Germline lookup yields CDR1 DFQATT and CDR2 SNEGSKA (reference sequence). This CDR3 is CSARAVGELFF. Here the CDR3 DNA reads TGCAGTGCTAGGGCGGTGGGGGAGCTGTTTTTT.

This rearrangement joins TRBV18 to TRBJ2-7, with 7 nucleotides matching TRBD1. The CDR3 is 14 amino acids. The V gene's germline CDR1 is KGHSH and CDR2 LQKENI. Trimming removed 5 bases from V and 2 bases from J; junction bases left unmatched: 6. The CDR3 here is CASSWDSTTYEQYF. The CDR3 DNA follows: TGTGCCAGCTCATGGGACAGTACCACCTACGAGCAGTACTTC.

This clone was seen just once. The chain joins TRBV11-3 to TRBJ2-2, with D uncertain. Trimming stripped 0 bases from V and 5 bases from J, with 4 bases between. The germline gives CDR1 SGHNT, CDR2 YENEEA. The CDR3 contains 13 residues. The CDR3 here is CASSLERTGELFF. The CDR3 nucleotides are TGTGCCAGCAGCTTAGAGAGAACCGGGGAGCTGTTTTTT.